This T cell receptor beta chain was profiled in a study of beta chain features in type 1 diabetes. Study as a whole: All of the samples together had roughly 110 million sorted cells examined. Study observations and caveats: VDJ junctions from patients with type 1 diabetes contained fewer insertions and more deletions. Naive, central memory and regulatory TCRB repertoires appeared more similar among patients than healthy donors. A moderate, significant TCRB CDR3 shortening appeared in type 1 diabetes across four CD4+ subsets.

Trimming took 4 bases from V and 5 from J; bases not matched to a gene: 11. The CDR3 runs 16 residues. Looked up from germline, CDR1 is SGHRS and CDR2 is YFSETQ. cDNA synthesis used the whole RNA isolate, giving expressed TCRB sequences. The method was immunoSEQ multiplex PCR; TCRdb's version includes in-frame clones alone and lacks a portion of them. The table records hundreds of thousands of clones, around a sixth of them present only once. This clone was detected only a few times. Its specificity is unknown. The specimen was naive CD4+ T cells from blood. The TCR was taken from a man between 18 and 35 years old in good health. This chain joins TRBV5-1 and TRBJ1-1; 10 bases line up with TRBD1. The CDR3 DNA reads TGCGCCAGCAGCCCTACCGGACAGGGGGTGGGGACTGAAGCTTTCTTT. This gives the protein CASSPTGQGVGTEAFF.